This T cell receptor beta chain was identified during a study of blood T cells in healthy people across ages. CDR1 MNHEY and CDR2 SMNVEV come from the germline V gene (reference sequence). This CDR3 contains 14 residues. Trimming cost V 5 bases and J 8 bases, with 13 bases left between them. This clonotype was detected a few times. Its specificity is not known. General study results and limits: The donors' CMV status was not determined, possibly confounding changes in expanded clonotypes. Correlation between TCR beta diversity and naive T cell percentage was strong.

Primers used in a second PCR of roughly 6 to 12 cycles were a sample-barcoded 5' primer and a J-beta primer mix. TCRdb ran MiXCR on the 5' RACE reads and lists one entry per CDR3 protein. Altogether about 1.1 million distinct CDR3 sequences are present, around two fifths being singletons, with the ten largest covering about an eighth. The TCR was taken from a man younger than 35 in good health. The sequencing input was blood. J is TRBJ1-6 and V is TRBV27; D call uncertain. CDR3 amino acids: CASSPRTDYSPLHF. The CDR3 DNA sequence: TGTGCCAGCAGTCCAAGGACGGACTATTCACCCCTCCACTTT.